The 17 T cell receptor beta chains listed next were all sequenced from one sample in a study of blood T cell repertoires in COVID-19 (dated by TCRdb to about 2020). To prepare the library, the immunoSEQ multiplex PCR assay was applied. Imported from immuneACCESS, the table was reduced by TCRdb to in-frame sequences with V and J called. These copies leave out some clones; in studies compared against another copy, an unresolved V gene accounts for under half, and the cause of the remainder is not known. For this sample the table gives 90,000 to 100,000 clones, of which 84% were detected only once. The ten largest clones take up roughly 17% of the sample. Material: peripheral blood. The receptors derive from a woman aged 60-75 years with acute or convalescent COVID-19.

The chain joins TRBV29-1 to TRBJ2-1; 7 bases line up with TRBD2. Trimming took 7 bases from V and 6 from J; bases not matched to a gene: 12. The CDR3 extends over 14 amino acids. Germline V CDR1 and CDR2: SQVTM, ANQGSEA. The CDR3 here is CSAQFPRGSNEQFF. The CDR3 DNA is TGCAGCGCCCAGTTCCCGCGGGGGAGCAATGAGCAGTTCTTC.

The CDR3 DNA reads TGTGCCAGCAGCTCCAGACGGAGAACGATGAACACTGAAGCTTTCTTT. As protein: CASSSRRRTMNTEAFF. This chain uses TRBV11-3 with TRBJ1-1; D gene uncertain. Germline CDR1 is SGHNT and CDR2 is YENEEA. There are 16 residues in the CDR3. The V end was cut by 4 bases, the J end by 0 bases, with 15 bases between.

A note on this clone: A junction end diverges from the germline sequence, so it may reflect a read error. The V gene is TRBV20-1, the J gene TRBJ2-7, with D possibly TRBD1 on 5 matching bases. This CDR3 comprises 14 residues. In germline, CDR1 is DFQATT, CDR2 SNEGSKA (reference sequence). The CDR3 reads CSASFLRVSDEQYF. The CDR3 nucleotides are TGCAGTGCTAGTTTTCTCAGGGTCTCCGACGAGCAGTACTTC.

This clone was observed once. This chain links TRBV4-3 with TRBJ1-1; D is perhaps TRBD1 (5 bases). V lost 4 bases to trimming and J lost 7 bases, with 19 bases between them. CDR3 length equals 15 residues. Per germline, CDR1 LGHNA and CDR2 YSLEER. CDR3 sequence: CASSLFQTRGDEAFF. The CDR3 DNA follows: TGCGCCAGCAGCCTCTTCCAGACCCGGGGGGATGAAGCTTTCTTT.

This chain links TRBV5-8 with TRBJ1-4, with D perhaps TRBD1 (6 bases). With 4 bases removed from V and 4 bases from J, the gap between germline ends came to 11 bases. This CDR3 region has 14 residues. Germline assignment: CDR1 SGHTS and CDR2 YDEGEE. CDR3 in DNA: TGTGCCAGCAGCCGTACAGGGTTTAATGAAAAACTGTTTTTT. Its translation: CASSRTGFNEKLFF. The whole variable domain, filled in from reference TRBV5-8 and TRBJ1-4, reads EAGVTQSPTHLIKTRGQQATLRCSPISGHTSVYWYQQALGLGLQFLLWYDEGEERNRGNFPPRFSGRQFPNYSSELNVNALELEDSALYLCASSRTGFNEKLFFGSGTQLSVL.

The chain carries TRBV3-1 (or the pseudogene TRBV3-2) and TRBJ2-5, with D possibly matching TRBD1 (6 bases). V shed 1 base and J shed 2 bases, with 8 bases lying between them. This CDR3 has 14 amino acids. CDR1 and CDR2 (germline): LGHDT, YNNKEL (reference sequence). CDR3 sequence (DNA): TGTGCCAGCAGCCAAGGGACAGCTCAAGAGACCCAGTACTTC. Translating it yields CASSQGTAQETQYF.

The chain links TRBV29-1 to TRBJ1-6; 7 nucleotides line up with TRBD1. In germline, CDR1 is SQVTM, CDR2 ANQGSEA. The CDR3 loop spans 13 amino acids. The ends lost 6 bases at V and 8 bases at J; junction bases unmatched: 7. The CDR3 DNA sequence: TGCAGCGTAAGACAGGGCATAGATTCACCCCTCCACTTT. This encodes CSVRQGIDSPLHF. Full variable domain (outside the CDR3, taken from reference TRBV29-1 and TRBJ1-6): SAVISQKPSRDICQRGTSLTIQCQVDSQVTMMFWYRQQPGQSLTLIATANQGSEATYESGFVIDKFPISRPNLTFSTLTVSNMSPEDSSIYLCSVRQGIDSPLHFGNGTRLTVT.

V usage is TRBV30 and J usage is TRBJ2-3, with D uncertain. The CDR3 totals 12 residues. The V gene's germline CDR1 is GTSNPN and CDR2 SVGIG (reference sequence). Trimming shortened V by 3 bases and J by 6 bases, and 10 bases separated the two germline ends. The CDR3 DNA follows: TGTGCCTGGAGACCCCTAGTTGATACGCAGTATTTT. This codes for CAWRPLVDTQYF.

V is TRBV28 and J is TRBJ2-3; weak D call: TRBD2 (5 bases). Germline values: CDR1 MDHEN, CDR2 SYDVKM. There are 16 residues in the CDR3. V was pared by 5 bases and J by 3 bases, with 18 bases between. The CDR3 coding sequence is TGTGCCAGCAGTACCCGGCCGGGGTGGAGGACAGATACGCAGTATTTT. Translating it yields CASSTRPGWRTDTQYF.

In its sample, this clone was seen a few times. This chain links TRBV6-6 with TRBJ2-1; 12 positions match TRBD2. Germline V lookup: CDR1 MNHNY, CDR2 SVGAGI (reference sequence). The CDR3 totals 15 residues. V trimming: 2 bases; J trimming: 9 bases; junction bases outside the gene matches: 5. CDR3 sequence: CASSYRTSGALEQFF. CDR3 sequence (DNA): TGTGCCAGCAGTTACAGGACTAGCGGGGCGCTTGAGCAGTTCTTC.

This chain uses TRBV7-6 with TRBJ2-2; 7 bases match TRBD2. Germline V gene sequence: CDR1 SGHVS, CDR2 FNYEAQ. The CDR3 sequence is 15 residues long. V trimming: 6 bases; J trimming: 2 bases; junction bases outside the gene matches: 6. The CDR3, as DNA: TGTGCCAGCAGACCCGGGACTATCAACACCGGGGAGCTGTTTTTT. Amino acid sequence: CASRPGTINTGELFF.

The J gene is TRBJ1-2, the V gene TRBV28; D is unresolved. This CDR3 is built from 12 residues. Germline-derived CDR1 and CDR2 are MDHEN and SYDVKM. The V end was cut by 4 bases, the J end by 6 bases, with 9 bases between. CDR3 sequence reads: CASSSNENGYTF. The CDR3 DNA reads TGTGCCAGCAGTTCAAACGAGAATGGCTACACCTTC.

This chain joins TRBV4-3 and TRBJ2-7; weak D call: TRBD1 (6 bases). The V end lost 0 bases, the J end lost 2 bases, and 17 bases lay between the germline ends. The CDR3 has 17 residues. Germline assignment: CDR1 LGHNA and CDR2 YSLEER. CDR3 residues: CASSQDLIPGVAYEQYF. CDR3 nucleotide sequence: TGCGCCAGCAGCCAAGATCTTATTCCAGGGGTGGCCTACGAGCAGTACTTC.

CDR3 DNA: TGTGCCAGCAGTTTATGGAACAGGGCCACTGAAGCTTTCTTT. Amino acids: CASSLWNRATEAFF. This rearrangement joins TRBV27 to TRBJ1-1; possible D gene TRBD1, 6 bases. Germline CDR1 MNHEY, CDR2 SMNVEV (reference sequence). This CDR3 region has 14 residues. V gave up 1 base and J gave up 4 bases, with 10 bases separating them.

This rearrangement joins TRBV7-8 to TRBJ2-7; 7 nucleotides align to TRBD1. There are 14 residues in the CDR3. Germline CDR1 and CDR2: SGHVS and FQNEAQ. V lost 6 bases to trimming and J lost 2 bases; unmatched junction nucleotides: 7. The CDR3 loop is CASRNGDSAYEQYF. CDR3 coding DNA: TGTGCCAGCAGAAACGGGGACAGCGCCTACGAGCAGTACTTC.

The chain links TRBV7-2 to TRBJ2-1; no definite D call. The CDR3 sequence is 13 residues long. CDR1 SGHTA and CDR2 FQGNSA come from the germline V gene. Trimming left V 7 bases short and J 0 bases short, with 7 bases between. CDR3 sequence: CASNPHSYNEQFF. CDR3 nucleotide sequence: TGTGCCAGCAATCCCCACTCCTACAATGAGCAGTTCTTC.

J is TRBJ1-5 and V is TRBV30; the D gene is possibly TRBD1 (6 bases). Germline loops: CDR1 GTSNPN, CDR2 SVGIG (reference sequence). The CDR3 consists of 13 residues. Trimming stripped 2 bases from V and 7 bases from J, with 12 bases between. The CDR3 sequence is CAWSLGGAQPQHF. DNA of the CDR3: TGTGCCTGGAGTCTCGGGGGGGCCCAGCCCCAGCATTTT.